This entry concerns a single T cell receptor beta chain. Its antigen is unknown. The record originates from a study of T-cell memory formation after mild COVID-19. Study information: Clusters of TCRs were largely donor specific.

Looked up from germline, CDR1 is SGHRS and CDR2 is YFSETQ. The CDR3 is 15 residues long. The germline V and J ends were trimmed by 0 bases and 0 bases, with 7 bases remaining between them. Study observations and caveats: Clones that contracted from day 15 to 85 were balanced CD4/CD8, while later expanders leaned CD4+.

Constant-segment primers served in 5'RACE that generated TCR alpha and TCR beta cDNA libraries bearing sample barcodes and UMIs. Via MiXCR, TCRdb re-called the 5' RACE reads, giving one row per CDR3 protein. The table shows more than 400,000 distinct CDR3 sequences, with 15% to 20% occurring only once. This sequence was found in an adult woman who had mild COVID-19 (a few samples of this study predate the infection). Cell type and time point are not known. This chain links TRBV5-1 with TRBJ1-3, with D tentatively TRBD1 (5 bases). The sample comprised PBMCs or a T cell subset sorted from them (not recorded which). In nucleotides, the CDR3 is TGCGCCAGCAGCTTGGACAGGATCTCTGGAAACACCATATATTTT. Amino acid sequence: CASSLDRISGNTIYF.